Following are 30 T cell receptor beta chains from one sample sequenced in a study of cytomegalovirus exposure and HLA in healthy donors (dated by TCRdb to about 2017). Libraries were prepared through the immunoSEQ multiplex PCR assay. For the multiplex PCR, a mixture combining 60 forward primers for TCR Vbeta segments and 13 reverse primers for TCR Jbeta segments was used. Drawn from immuneACCESS, this table holds only the in-frame rearrangements with V and J called that TCRdb kept. Clones are partly lost; checked studies trace under half to an unresolved V gene and leave the rest unexplained. This sample gives some 180,000 clones in total; just over 75% of them show up just once. Roughly 1.5% of the sample comes from the top ten. Sequencing was carried out using PBMCs. These receptors came from a man younger than 30 in good health and CMV-seronegative.

The genes are TRBV7-2 and TRBJ2-1; D is ambiguous. CDR3 size: 12 residues. The germline CDR1 and CDR2 sequences are SGHTA and FQGNSA. The V end was cut by 5 bases, the J end by 9 bases, with 11 bases between. The CDR3 DNA follows: TGTGCCAGCAGCCTCCTAGGTCTTGAGCAGTTCTTC. Protein product: CASSLLGLEQFF.

The chain is built from TRBV4-2 and TRBJ2-5; D unclear. The J call is uncertain, as TRBJ2-7 better fits the DNA end. This CDR3 spans 15 amino acids. Germline V CDR1 and CDR2: LGHNA, YNFKEQ. CDR3 in DNA: TGTGCCAGCAGCCAAGCGGTTGACTCCTCCTACGAGCAGTACTTC. Its protein product is CASSQAVDSSYEQYF.

This clone was found a few times. The CDR3 bases are TGCGCCAGCAGCCAACATGGGATTGCAGGGGCTGATCTTGGGGCCAACGTCCTGACTTTC. Protein product: CASSQHGIAGADLGANVLTF. This chain connects TRBV4-3 to TRBJ2-6, with TRBD1 as a possible D gene (6 bases). CDR1 is LGHNA and CDR2 is YSLEER in the germline V gene. V gave up 2 bases and J gave up 3 bases, with 23 bases separating them. The CDR3 sequence is 20 residues long.

V is TRBV9 and J is TRBJ1-1; D is undetermined. Trimming took off 0 bases at V and 10 bases at J, with 16 bases between the two ends. CDR1 and CDR2 from the germline V gene are SGDLS and YYNGEE. This CDR3 is built from 14 residues. The CDR3 spells CASSVATEGIGAFF. The CDR3 region has the DNA TGTGCCAGCAGCGTAGCTACGGAGGGTATCGGAGCTTTCTTT.

The sample holds a few counts of this clone. In DNA form, the CDR3 reads TGTGCCAGCAGCTTAGGGGTCGGAATAGCGGCAAGAGATACGCAGTATTTT. This gives the protein CASSLGVGIAARDTQYF. This rearrangement joins TRBV7-2 to TRBJ2-3; tentatively, D is TRBD2 (6 bases). The CDR3 covers 17 residues. The germline CDR1 and CDR2 sequences are SGHTA and FQGNSA. Between the trimmed V and J ends, which lost 1 base and 5 bases, there was a span of 19 bases.

Here the CDR3 DNA reads TGTGCCAGCAGTAGGGCGGGAGGCCGGCCCACCTACGAGCAGTACTTC. Translated, it gives CASSRAGGRPTYEQYF. The chain is built from TRBV6-6 and TRBJ2-7; TRBD2 matches at 8 bases. The V segment lost 5 bases and the J segment 2 bases; nucleotides outside the gene matches: 11. This CDR3 is built from 16 residues. CDR1 is MNHNY, CDR2 SVGAGI, per germline (reference sequence).

The V gene is TRBV19, the J gene TRBJ2-1; 10 bases are shared with TRBD2. The CDR3 consists of 15 residues. Unmatched junction bases numbered 10, after V lost 10 bases and J lost 4 bases. Germline V gives CDR1 LNHDA, CDR2 SQIVND (reference sequence). The CDR3: CATTRTSGVYNEQFF. CDR3 in DNA: TGTGCCACTACGAGGACTAGCGGAGTTTACAATGAGCAGTTCTTC.

The chain employs TRBV5-4 and TRBJ2-3; D possibly corresponds to TRBD1 (5 bases). The CDR3 is 14 amino acids. Trimming left V 5 bases short and J 3 bases short, with 13 bases between. CDR1 SGHNT and CDR2 YYREEE come from the germline V gene (reference sequence). The CDR3 region has the DNA TGTGCCAGCAGTGGGCAGGGAAAGACAGATACGCAGTATTTT. Translated, it gives CASSGQGKTDTQYF.

The chain has TRBV6-1 and TRBJ1-1; D unclear. CDR3 length equals 15 residues. CDR1 and CDR2 (germline): MNHNS, SASEGT. V lost 2 bases and J lost 1, with 11 bases in between. CDR3 coding DNA: TGTGCCAGCAGTGAATGGAGTAAACCGAACACTGAAGCTTTCTTT. As protein: CASSEWSKPNTEAFF.

The chain recombines TRBV13 with TRBJ2-7; TRBD1 matches 9 bases. After removal of 5 bases from V and 2 bases from J, the junction contained 10 bases not matched to a gene. The germline V gene has CDR1 PRHDT and CDR2 FYEKMQ (reference sequence). The CDR3 extends over 16 amino acids. CDR3: CASSIRGGTGTYEQYF. The CDR3 bases are TGTGCCAGCAGCATCCGGGGCGGGACAGGGACCTACGAGCAGTACTTC.

J is TRBJ2-1 and V is TRBV29-1; D might be TRBD2 (7 bases). Trimming removed 5 bases from V and 4 bases from J, with 15 bases in between. Germline CDR1 and CDR2: SQVTM and ANQGSEA. The CDR3 has 14 residues. The CDR3 DNA is TGCAGCGTTTCAAACGGGGGGCAGTACAATGAGCAGTTCTTC. Translating gives CSVSNGGQYNEQFF.

The rearrangement joins TRBV18 to TRBJ2-3; D perhaps matches TRBD2 (6 bases). V shed 2 bases and J shed 2 bases, with 11 bases lying between them. Germline V gives CDR1 KGHSH, CDR2 LQKENI. The CDR3 consists of 15 residues. The CDR3 loop is CASSPGGAITDTQYF. CDR3 in DNA: TGTGCCAGCTCACCAGGCGGGGCCATCACAGATACGCAGTATTTT.

The gene calls are TRBV27 and TRBJ1-6, with D tentatively TRBD1 (6 bases). The V and J ends lost 4 bases and 9 bases respectively, with 10 bases between them. Germline V gene data show CDR1 as MNHEY and CDR2 as SMNVEV (reference sequence). The CDR3 extends over 13 amino acids. CDR3 amino acids: CASSSLDSSPLHF. In DNA, the CDR3 is TGTGCCAGCAGTTCGCTGGACAGTTCACCCCTCCACTTT.

In this sample, this clone turned up a few times. This rearrangement joins TRBV6-5 to TRBJ1-4; D is unclear. V gave up 6 bases and J gave up 7 bases, with 12 bases separating them. The CDR3 has 13 residues. Per germline, CDR1 MNHEY and CDR2 SVGAGI. Here the CDR3 DNA reads TGTGCCAGCAGACAAGGAGGAGGTGAAAAACTGTTTTTT. Translation: CASRQGGGEKLFF.

This clone was counted a single time. The J gene is TRBJ1-2, the V gene TRBV7-2, with 9 bases identical to TRBD1. The germline V gene encodes CDR1 SGHTA and CDR2 FQGNSA. The CDR3 has 16 amino acids. Losses at the gene ends were 6 bases for V and 6 bases for J; bases not matched to a gene: 14. The CDR3 reads CASRLTGGPLGNGYTF. DNA for the CDR3: TGTGCCAGCAGGTTGACAGGGGGACCACTTGGAAATGGCTACACCTTC.

The chain combines TRBV6-4 with TRBJ2-3; 8 bases are a match to TRBD2. The germline V gene has CDR1 MRHNA and CDR2 SNTAGT. There are 14 residues in the CDR3. V shed 8 bases, J shed 5 bases, and the junction held 9 bases outside the gene matches. The CDR3 spells CASAAGGSLDTQYF. The CDR3 DNA reads TGTGCCAGCGCCGCGGGGGGTTCCCTAGATACGCAGTATTTT.

This chain joins TRBV11-3 and TRBJ2-7; the D gene is possibly TRBD1 (6 bases). TRBJ2-1 matches the DNA end more closely, so the J call is doubtful. This CDR3 is 12 amino acids long. Per germline, CDR1 SGHNT and CDR2 YENEEA. The chain's CDR3 is CASSLAGDEQFF. CDR3 nucleotide sequence: TGTGCCAGCAGCTTAGCAGGGGATGAGCAGTTCTTC.

The V call is TRBV4-2, the J call TRBJ2-1, with 7 bases fitting TRBD2. The CDR3 is 16 residues long. After removal of 0 bases from V and 2 bases from J, the junction contained 4 bases not matched to a gene. Per the germline V gene, CDR1 is LGHNA and CDR2 is YNFKEQ. CDR3 nucleotide sequence: TGTGCCAGCAGCCAAGATTGGGCGGGAGCCTACAATGAGCAGTTCTTC. Translating gives CASSQDWAGAYNEQFF.

This rearrangement joins TRBV7-9 to TRBJ2-7; D might be TRBD1 (5 bases). This CDR3 has 14 amino acids. CDR1 and CDR2 from the germline V gene are SEHNR and FQNEAQ (reference sequence). V shed 5 bases and J shed 7 bases, with 18 bases lying between them. In DNA form, the CDR3 reads TGTGCCAGCAGCATAAGCCAGGGTTTGCGGGAGCAGTACTTC. Protein product: CASSISQGLREQYF.

V is TRBV6-5 and J is TRBJ2-1, with 9 bases lining up with TRBD1. The germline V gene encodes CDR1 MNHEY and CDR2 SVGAGI. The CDR3 runs 16 residues. V trimming: 4 bases; J trimming: 0 bases; junction bases outside the gene matches: 4. The CDR3 nucleotides read TGTGCCAGCAGTTTAACAGGGGGCAACTCCTACAATGAGCAGTTCTTC. It codes for CASSLTGGNSYNEQFF.

The J gene is TRBJ2-7, the V gene TRBV19; perhaps TRBD2 as D (6 bases). In germline, CDR1 is LNHDA, CDR2 SQIVND (reference sequence). The germline V and J ends were trimmed by 0 bases and 4 bases, with 19 bases remaining between them. The CDR3 length is 17 residues. CDR3 in amino acids: CASSIDPSGGTRYEQYF. DNA for the CDR3: TGTGCCAGTAGTATAGATCCCAGTGGTGGGACTCGGTACGAGCAGTACTTC.

The chain has TRBV11-2 and TRBJ2-3; 13 nucleotides match TRBD2. This CDR3 has 17 amino acids. The V gene end was trimmed by 4 bases and the J gene end by 0 bases; junction bases not matched to a gene: 4. Germline values: CDR1 SGHAT, CDR2 FQNNGV. The CDR3 sequence: CASSSPTSGRSTDTQYF. For the CDR3, the DNA is TGTGCCAGCAGCTCACCGACTAGCGGGAGGAGCACAGATACGCAGTATTTT.

The chain has TRBV11-3 and TRBJ2-3, with D possibly matching TRBD2 (6 bases). V lost 0 bases and J 0 bases, leaving 16 bases between the germline ends. This CDR3 has 18 amino acids. The germline V gene has CDR1 SGHNT and CDR2 YENEEA. The CDR3 DNA sequence: TGTGCCAGCAGCTTAGACGGGGGACTCCGAACTAGCACAGATACGCAGTATTTT. This encodes CASSLDGGLRTSTDTQYF.

J is TRBJ2-6 and V is TRBV6-5; D remains unclear. Trimming removed 4 bases from V and 0 bases from J, with 7 bases in between. The germline V gene encodes CDR1 MNHEY and CDR2 SVGAGI. This CDR3 is 15 amino acids long. CDR3 in DNA: TGTGCCAGCAGTTCCCACAACTCTGGGGCCAACGTCCTGACTTTC. Protein: CASSSHNSGANVLTF.

The chain couples TRBV19 to TRBJ2-7; 8 positions match TRBD1. Germline assignment: CDR1 LNHDA and CDR2 SQIVND (reference sequence). V was clipped by 9 bases and J by 5 bases; unmatched bases: 6. This CDR3 region has 12 residues. The CDR3 DNA sequence: TGTGCCAGCCGGGGACAGGTCGACGAGCAGTACTTC. This gives the protein CASRGQVDEQYF.

The DNA for the CDR3 is TGTGCCAGCAGCCAAACACAGGGGACAGATACGCAGTATTTT. This sequence encodes CASSQTQGTDTQYF. The chain recombines TRBV4-2 with TRBJ2-3; 7 nucleotides agree with TRBD1. The CDR3 spans 14 residues. After removal of 2 bases from V and 3 bases from J, the junction contained 2 bases not matched to a gene. The germline gives CDR1 LGHNA, CDR2 YNFKEQ.

CDR3 region: CATSREWNSDEQYF. The CDR3 coding sequence is TGTGCCACCAGCAGAGAGTGGAATAGCGACGAGCAGTACTTC. The J gene is TRBJ2-7, the V gene TRBV15, with TRBD2 as a possible D gene (5 bases). V lost 0 bases and J 5 bases, leaving 11 bases between the germline ends. The CDR3 sequence is 14 residues long. The germline gives CDR1 LNHNV, CDR2 YYDKDF (reference sequence).

The genes are TRBV2 and TRBJ1-1, with a weak D call TRBD1 (5 bases). Germline lookup yields CDR1 SNHLY and CDR2 FYNNEI. The CDR3 totals 14 residues. Trimming left V 4 bases short and J 0 bases short, with 9 bases between. The CDR3 loop reads CASSVQDLNTEAFF. CDR3 DNA: TGTGCCAGCAGTGTACAGGATTTGAACACTGAAGCTTTCTTT.

The rearrangement links TRBV9 to TRBJ1-1; D may be TRBD1 (5 bases). CDR3 size: 15 residues. V lost 4 bases and J 6 bases, leaving 19 bases between the germline ends. CDR1 and CDR2 from the germline V gene are SGDLS and YYNGEE. The CDR3 region has the DNA TGTGCCAGCAGCCTCGGCGGGGGGGAGTGGGCTGAAGCTTTCTTT. Residues: CASSLGGGEWAEAFF.

V and J are TRBV7-2 and TRBJ1-1; possible D gene TRBD1, 5 bases. CDR1 is SGHTA, CDR2 FQGNSA, per germline. This CDR3 comprises 13 residues. Trimming shortened V by 1 base and J by 7 bases, and 10 bases separated the two germline ends. CDR3 sequence: CASSLVGADEAFF. CDR3 DNA sequence: TGTGCCAGCAGCTTAGTAGGGGCCGATGAAGCTTTCTTT.